The next 13 T cell receptor beta chains were all read from a single sample in a study of blood T cell repertoires in COVID-19. Method: immunoSEQ multiplex PCR; TCRdb's copy keeps in-frame clones and lacks some. This repertoire shows roughly 120,000 clones, 86% found once; its top ten account for approximately 7.9%. Sequenced: peripheral blood. These receptors came from a man between 65 and 85 years old who had recovered from COVID-19.

The rearrangement uses TRBV24-1 and TRBJ1-5; 9 positions match TRBD1. J gave up 7 bases and V 6 bases, and 9 bases lay outside the gene matches. This CDR3 region has 15 residues. Per the germline V gene, CDR1 is KGHDR and CDR2 is SFDVKD. The CDR3 region is CATSRSGQGMQPQHF. The CDR3 nucleotides read TGTGCCACCAGTAGATCGGGACAGGGAATGCAGCCCCAGCATTTT.

The chain recombines TRBV11-2 with TRBJ1-2; tentative D call: TRBD1 (5 bases). The length of the CDR3 is 16 residues. With 2 bases removed from V and 8 bases from J, the gap between germline ends came to 21 bases. Per the germline V gene, CDR1 is SGHAT and CDR2 is FQNNGV. This CDR3 is CASSLTGAGAVGGYTF. CDR3 nucleotides: TGTGCCAGCAGCTTAACTGGGGCCGGAGCCGTGGGGGGCTACACCTTC.

This rearrangement joins TRBV2 to TRBJ2-7; TRBD1 agrees at 9 bases. Germline values: CDR1 SNHLY, CDR2 FYNNEI. CDR3 length equals 14 residues. The CDR3 DNA reads as TGTGCAACCAAAGGGGGACAGGGTTGGGGCGAGCAGTACTTC. It specifies CATKGGQGWGEQYF.

The V call is TRBV3-1 (or the pseudogene TRBV3-2), the J call TRBJ2-1; D is possibly TRBD1 (5 bases). The CDR3 consists of 13 residues. V was clipped by 4 bases and J by 9 bases, with 13 bases between them. CDR1 and CDR2 (germline): LGHDT, YNNKEL (reference sequence). CDR3: CASSRQQVTEQFF. DNA of the CDR3: TGTGCCAGCAGCCGCCAACAGGTTACTGAGCAGTTCTTC.

This chain links TRBV19 with TRBJ1-5; TRBD1 is a possible D gene (5 bases). The ends were cut back, 3 bases at V and 1 base at J, with 10 bases in the middle. The germline gives CDR1 LNHDA, CDR2 SQIVND (reference sequence). The CDR3 loop spans 15 amino acids. The CDR3 reads CASSMRGSSNQPQHF. The CDR3 coding sequence is TGTGCCAGTAGTATGCGGGGGTCCAGCAATCAGCCCCAGCATTTT.

The rearrangement joins TRBV5-4 to TRBJ2-3; D perhaps matches TRBD1 (6 bases). Germline V lookup: CDR1 SGHNT, CDR2 YYREEE (reference sequence). The CDR3 length is 15 residues. The germline V and J ends were trimmed by 4 bases and 2 bases, with 14 bases remaining between them. As DNA, the CDR3 is TGTGCCAGCAGCGCCGACATGGGGGCCACAGATACGCAGTATTTT. This gives the protein CASSADMGATDTQYF. Full variable domain (remainder filled in from reference TRBV5-4 and TRBJ2-3): ETGVTQSPTHLIKTRGQQVTLRCSSQSGHNTVSWYQQALGQGPQFIFQYYREEENGRGNFPPRFSGLQFPNYSSELNVNALELDDSALYLCASSADMGATDTQYFGPGTRLTVL.

This chain links TRBV11-2 with TRBJ2-3; D might be TRBD2 (5 bases). V gave up 0 bases and J gave up 0 bases, with 16 bases separating them. Germline V gene sequence: CDR1 SGHAT, CDR2 FQNNGV. CDR3 length: 18 amino acids. CDR3 loop: CASSLELVSGISTDTQYF. CDR3 nucleotides: TGTGCCAGCAGCTTAGAACTAGTTTCGGGAATCAGCACAGATACGCAGTATTTT.

The chain recombines TRBV29-1 with TRBJ1-2, with D unresolved. Trimming stripped 7 bases from V and 4 bases from J, with 13 bases between. From germline, CDR1 is SQVTM and CDR2 ANQGSEA. CDR3 size: 12 residues. In nucleotides, the CDR3 is TGCAGCGGCGGGCAGAGGCCCTATGGCTACACCTTC. Its translation is CSGGQRPYGYTF.

The sample holds one count of this clone. The V call is TRBV6-2 or TRBV6-3, the J call TRBJ1-2; the match to TRBD1 covers 9 bases. Germline V CDR1 and CDR2: MNHEY, SVGEGT. This CDR3 is 13 amino acids long. Trimming took 5 bases from V and 7 from J; bases not matched to a gene: 5. CDR3 nucleotides: TGTGCCAGCAGTCACGGGACAGGGTCTGGCTACACCTTC. This encodes CASSHGTGSGYTF.

The chain is built from TRBV27 and TRBJ1-2; D is uncertain. The CDR3 covers 18 residues. In germline, CDR1 is MNHEY, CDR2 SMNVEV (reference sequence). With 5 bases removed from V and 0 bases from J, the gap between germline ends came to 22 bases. CDR3 sequence: CASSPQAIHGLANYGYTF. The CDR3 bases are TGTGCCAGCAGTCCTCAAGCAATTCATGGCCTAGCTAACTATGGCTACACCTTC.

The genes are TRBV4-3 and TRBJ2-3; possible D gene TRBD2, 6 bases. The V end lost 1 base, the J end lost 7 bases, and 18 bases lay between the germline ends. The CDR3 spans 16 residues. Germline V gene data show CDR1 as LGHNA and CDR2 as YSLEER. CDR3 sequence: CASSQVARSRGNTQYF. CDR3 sequence (DNA): TGCGCCAGCAGCCAAGTTGCGCGTAGTCGCGGGAATACGCAGTATTTT.

This chain connects TRBV21-1 to TRBJ2-3; TRBD1 was called by the table and not checked on the DNA. TRBV21-1 is labeled a pseudogene. This CDR3 is 18 amino acids long. The CDR3 is CASSQTLSDRGHTDTQYF. DNA for the CDR3: TGTGCCAGCAGCCAAACGCTGTCAGACAGGGGCCACACAGATACGCAGTATTTT.

This chain uses TRBV19 with TRBJ2-5; 7 nucleotides line up with TRBD2. Germline V CDR1 and CDR2: LNHDA, SQIVND (reference sequence). The CDR3 is 16 amino acids. Trimming cost V 5 bases and J 0 bases; bases outside gene matches: 9. CDR3 in DNA: TGTGCCAGTAGTGGGCGGGCTAGCGGACACCAAGAGACCCAGTACTTC. Translated: CASSGRASGHQETQYF.